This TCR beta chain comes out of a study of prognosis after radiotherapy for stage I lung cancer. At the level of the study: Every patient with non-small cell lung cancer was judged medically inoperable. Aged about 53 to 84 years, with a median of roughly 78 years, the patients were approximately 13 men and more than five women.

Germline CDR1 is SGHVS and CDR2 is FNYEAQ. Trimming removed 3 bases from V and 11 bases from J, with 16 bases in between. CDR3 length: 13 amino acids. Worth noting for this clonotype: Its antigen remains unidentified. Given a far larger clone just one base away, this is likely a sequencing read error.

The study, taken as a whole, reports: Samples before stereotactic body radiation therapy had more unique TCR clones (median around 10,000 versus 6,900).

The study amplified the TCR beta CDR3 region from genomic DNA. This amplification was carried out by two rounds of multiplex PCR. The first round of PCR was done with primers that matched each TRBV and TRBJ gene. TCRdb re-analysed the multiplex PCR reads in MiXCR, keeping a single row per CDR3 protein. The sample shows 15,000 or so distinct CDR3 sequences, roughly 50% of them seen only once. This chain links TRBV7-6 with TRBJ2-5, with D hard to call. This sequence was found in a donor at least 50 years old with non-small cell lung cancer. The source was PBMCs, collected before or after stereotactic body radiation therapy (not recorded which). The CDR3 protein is CASSFGRNNEQYF. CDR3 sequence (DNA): TGTGCCAGCAGCTTCGGCAGAAACAATGAGCAGTACTTC.